Below, one T cell receptor (beta chain) is given with its context. Its antigen is undetermined. Measured with immunoSEQ multiplex PCR; TCRdb has only the in-frame clones, and not every one. Counted here are 410,000 or so clones, 80% to 95% occurring once; the ten biggest clones make up 12%. Germline CDR1 and CDR2: MGHRA and YSYEKL. V gave up 0 bases and J gave up 4 bases, with 4 bases separating them. CDR3 length: 13 residues. This sample's treatment: around 19 received Ad26.COV2.S at low or high dose, single or two shots; 5 received placebo; per-sample allocation not given. The samples were gathered on day 63 after the first injection of vaccine or placebo. Donor was an adult aged 18-55 years in Boston. The entry originates in a study of Ad26.COV2.S vaccination and SARS-CoV-2 variants. Across the whole study: The donor belonged to the COV1001 Ad26.COV2.S trial arm. Once or twice, 56 days apart, Ad26.COV2.S was delivered intramuscularly. Points from the study as a whole: The TCR breadth and depth analyses may have produced an underestimate of total T cell responses.

The V call is TRBV4-1, the J call TRBJ1-3; D is undetermined. The clonotype comes from a person aged 18-60 years who received the Ad26.COV2.S COVID-19 vaccine or a placebo. Sequencing used peripheral blood, obtained in a trial of Ad26.COV2.S vaccine versus placebo. CDR3 coding DNA: TGCGCCAGCAGCCAAGATCAGGGAAACACCATATATTTT. It yields the protein CASSQDQGNTIYF.